The 31 T cell receptor beta chains listed next were all sequenced from one sample in a study of T cells of healthy individuals. MiXCR was run by TCRdb on the 5' RACE reads, yielding one entry per CDR3 protein. The sample shows some 100,000 distinct CDR3 sequences, roughly a sixth of them seen only once. These receptors were collected from a human donor in good health.

The chain links TRBV10-3 to TRBJ2-7; no clear D gene. CDR3 length: 14 amino acids. CDR1 and CDR2 from the germline V gene are ENHRY and SYGVKD. CDR3: CATVSLATTGEQYF. DNA for the CDR3: TGTGCTACCGTTTCTTTGGCAACTACGGGCGAGCAGTACTTC.

This clonotype was counted ten times or more. The chain links TRBV20-1 to TRBJ1-2; D is undetermined. Germline V gene data show CDR1 as DFQATT and CDR2 as SNEGSKA (reference sequence). This CDR3 is built from 13 residues. Between the trimmed V and J ends, which lost 6 bases and 4 bases, there was a span of 15 bases. DNA for the CDR3: TGCAGTGCCCGGACCCTTTTGCCCTATGGCTACACCTTC. It yields the protein CSARTLLPYGYTF.

This clonotype turned up a few times. The V and J genes are TRBV21-1 and TRBJ2-1; TRBD1, as called in the table, went unchecked against the DNA. TRBV21-1 is classified as a pseudogene. The CDR3 covers 13 residues. This chain's CDR3 is CAPAGPGGNEQFF. CDR3 bases: TGTGCACCCGCGGGACCAGGGGGCAATGAGCAGTTCTTC.

This rearrangement joins TRBV28 to TRBJ2-1; D not resolved. Trimming removed 4 bases at V and 3 bases at J, with 7 bases between. This CDR3 has 13 amino acids. Germline V gene sequence: CDR1 MDHEN, CDR2 SYDVKM. CDR3 in amino acids: CASSWRVYNEQFF. The CDR3 bases are TGTGCCAGCAGTTGGAGAGTCTACAATGAGCAGTTCTTC.

This clonotype was seen many times. The gene calls are TRBV20-1 and TRBJ2-3, with D possibly being TRBD1 (6 bases). The V end lost 5 bases, the J end lost 1 base, and 10 bases lay between the germline ends. Germline lookup yields CDR1 DFQATT and CDR2 SNEGSKA (reference sequence). There are 13 residues in the CDR3. The CDR3 loop reads CSAWRQGTDTQYF. DNA for the CDR3: TGCAGTGCTTGGCGACAGGGCACAGATACGCAGTATTTT.

This clonotype was observed many times. The chain employs TRBV12-3 or TRBV12-4 and TRBJ2-1; TRBD1 might be the D (5 bases). Trimming took 6 bases from V and 3 from J, leaving 24 bases between them. This CDR3 contains 18 residues. CDR3 sequence: CASSHLSAGSPNYNEQFF. CDR3 sequence (DNA): TGTGCCAGCAGCCACCTTTCTGCAGGGTCGCCGAACTACAATGAGCAGTTCTTC.

This clonotype was seen a handful of times. The chain has TRBV24-1 and TRBJ1-1; 7 nucleotides line up with TRBD1. Germline trimming cut 5 bases from V and 8 bases from J; bases unmatched to any gene: 7. This CDR3 has 13 amino acids. Germline V gives CDR1 KGHDR, CDR2 SFDVKD. This chain's CDR3 is CATSAFGTAEAFF. The CDR3 DNA reads TGTGCCACCAGTGCCTTCGGGACAGCGGAAGCTTTCTTT.

The CDR3 reads CASSSPLGSDNQPQHF. The CDR3 DNA reads as TGTGCCAGCAGTAGCCCCTTGGGGTCCGACAATCAGCCCCAGCATTTT. The chain uses TRBV6-6 and TRBJ1-5; D gene ambiguous. Per the germline V gene, CDR1 is MNHNY and CDR2 is SVGAGI (reference sequence). CDR3 length: 16 residues. V gave up 5 bases and J gave up 3 bases, with 17 bases separating them.

The chain links TRBV7-2 to TRBJ1-5; D uncertain. Per germline, CDR1 SGHTA and CDR2 FQGNSA. This CDR3 is 15 amino acids long. Trimming took 3 bases from V and 0 from J, leaving 9 bases between them. The CDR3, as DNA: TGTGCCAGCAGCTTGTACGGAGCTAGCAATCAGCCCCAGCATTTT. The encoded protein is CASSLYGASNQPQHF.

This clonotype was recorded a few times. This chain links TRBV20-1 with TRBJ2-1; D might be TRBD1 or TRBD2, each matching 5 bases. Germline V gene sequence: CDR1 DFQATT, CDR2 SNEGSKA (reference sequence). This CDR3 contains 14 residues. Trimming cost V 5 bases and J 0 bases, with 11 bases left between them. CDR3 nucleotide sequence: TGCAGTGCTCGACCCGGGGCCTCCTACAATGAGCAGTTCTTC. This gives the protein CSARPGASYNEQFF.

This clonotype showed up just a few times. The chain has TRBV4-1 and TRBJ2-1; 9 nucleotides line up with TRBD1. Trimming removed 0 bases from V and 13 bases from J; junction bases left unmatched: 10. Germline assignment: CDR1 MGHRA and CDR2 YSYEKL. The CDR3 loop spans 15 amino acids. The CDR3 reads CASSQDLGGDRVQFF. The CDR3, as DNA: TGCGCCAGCAGCCAAGATCTGGGGGGGGACAGGGTTCAGTTCTTC.

This clonotype was counted ten times or more. The chain recombines TRBV7-2 with TRBJ1-5; D gene uncertain. The CDR3 loop spans 13 amino acids. Deletions cut 5 bases from V and 3 bases from J, with 8 bases between. Germline V lookup: CDR1 SGHTA, CDR2 FQGNSA. CDR3 coding DNA: TGTGCCAGCAGCAAACAGAACAATCAGCCCCAGCATTTT. It encodes CASSKQNNQPQHF.

This chain uses TRBV6-2 or TRBV6-3 with TRBJ2-2; 10 nucleotides match TRBD2. With V trimmed by 2 bases and J by 3 bases, 3 bases remained unmatched. The CDR3 is 16 residues long. Germline V CDR1 and CDR2: MNHEY, SVGEGT. This CDR3 is CASSYASGGHTGELFF. CDR3 DNA sequence: TGTGCCAGCAGTTACGCTAGCGGGGGCCACACCGGGGAGCTGTTTTTT.

Ten or more counts support this clonotype. The J gene is TRBJ1-6, the V gene TRBV20-1, with D possibly matching TRBD1 (6 bases). The CDR3 runs 14 residues. V was shortened by 4 bases and J by 13 bases, with 20 bases between the two germline ends. Germline-derived CDR1 and CDR2 are DFQATT and SNEGSKA (reference sequence). In nucleotides, the CDR3 is TGCAGTGCTACTTTCAGTGTCCAGGGGAGGCCCCTCCACTTT. Its protein is CSATFSVQGRPLHF.

The chain employs TRBV7-2 and TRBJ2-5; D is perhaps TRBD2 (6 bases). Germline V gene lookup returns CDR1 SGHTA and CDR2 FQGNSA. Trimming stripped 4 bases from V and 5 bases from J, with 14 bases between. This CDR3 has 14 amino acids. CDR3 protein: CASSSQMGGETQYF. The DNA of the CDR3 is TGTGCCAGCAGCTCCCAAATGGGGGGTGAGACCCAGTACTTC.

This chain links TRBV28 with TRBJ1-3; D unclear. The CDR3 extends over 14 amino acids. V lost 3 bases and J 3 bases, leaving 9 bases between the germline ends. The germline CDR1 and CDR2 sequences are MDHEN and SYDVKM. CDR3 DNA: TGTGCCAGCAGTTTTCGGACGGATGGAAACACCATATATTTT. This translates into CASSFRTDGNTIYF.

CDR3 sequence (DNA): TGCGCCAGCAGCTTGTACGGACAGGGGGAGACTAATGAAAAACTGTTTTTT. Its translation: CASSLYGQGETNEKLFF. The chain carries TRBV5-1 and TRBJ1-4; 10 bases fit TRBD1. This CDR3 has 17 amino acids. Unmatched junction bases numbered 5, after V lost 1 base and J lost 2 bases. Per the germline V gene, CDR1 is SGHRS and CDR2 is YFSETQ. Variable domain in full (rest from reference TRBV5-1 and TRBJ1-4): KAGVTQTPRYLIKTRGQQVTLSCSPISGHRSVSWYQQTPGQGLQFLFEYFSETQRNKGNFPGRFSGRQFSNSRSEMNVSTLELGDSALYLCASSLYGQGETNEKLFFGSGTQLSVL.

This clonotype was seen a handful of times. The chain is built from TRBV7-2 and TRBJ1-2, with unresolved D. V lost 2 bases and J lost 2, with 6 bases in between. The germline CDR1 and CDR2 sequences are SGHTA and FQGNSA. The CDR3 runs to 13 residues. The CDR3 loop is CASSLTVNYGYTF. Written as DNA, the CDR3 is TGTGCCAGCAGCTTAACAGTCAACTATGGCTACACCTTC.

This chain uses TRBV5-1 with TRBJ2-3; TRBD2 might be the D (5 bases). Germline-derived CDR1 and CDR2 are SGHRS and YFSETQ. V dropped 1 base and J dropped 0 bases, with 9 bases sitting between them. This CDR3 has 15 amino acids. The CDR3, as DNA: TGCGCCAGCAGCTTGAGACTACCTAGCACAGATACGCAGTATTTT. Translated, it gives CASSLRLPSTDTQYF.

This clonotype was seen a handful of times. The chain recombines TRBV7-9 with TRBJ1-1; D might be TRBD1 (5 bases). V was trimmed by 5 bases and J by 4 bases, leaving 11 bases between them. This CDR3 spans 13 amino acids. The V gene's germline CDR1 is SEHNR and CDR2 FQNEAQ (reference sequence). CDR3 protein: CASSLSGATEAFF. In nucleotides, the CDR3 is TGTGCCAGCAGCCTAAGTGGGGCCACTGAAGCTTTCTTT. Full variable domain (missing parts from reference TRBV7-9 and TRBJ1-1): DTGVSQNPRHKITKRGQNVTFRCDPISEHNRLYWYRQTLGQGPEFLTYFQNEAQLEKSRLLSDRFSAERPKGSFSTLEIQRTEQGDSAMYLCASSLSGATEAFFGQGTRLTVV.

The rearrangement uses TRBV28 and TRBJ2-3; D ambiguous. Germline-derived CDR1 and CDR2 are MDHEN and SYDVKM. The CDR3 is 16 amino acids. V was trimmed by 3 bases and J by 0 bases, leaving 13 bases between them. The CDR3 region has the DNA TGTGCCAGCAGTTTCAGCCTCACTTCTAGCACAGATACGCAGTATTTT. Translation gives CASSFSLTSSTDTQYF.

This clonotype turned up a few times. The rearrangement links TRBV18 to TRBJ1-1, with D hard to call. Germline V gives CDR1 KGHSH, CDR2 LQKENI. Trimming took 4 bases from V and 4 from J, leaving 13 bases between them. This CDR3 is 14 amino acids long. The CDR3 sequence is CASSLFPNPTEAFF. Here the CDR3 DNA reads TGTGCCAGCTCACTCTTTCCCAACCCCACTGAAGCTTTCTTT.

Ten or more counts support this clonotype. The chain joins TRBV2 to TRBJ1-2, with 8 bases lining up with TRBD1. The CDR3 loop spans 14 amino acids. Germline-derived CDR1 and CDR2 are SNHLY and FYNNEI. Trimming removed 4 bases from V and 1 base from J; junction bases left unmatched: 2. The CDR3 spells CASSGTGNNYGYTF. In DNA, the CDR3 is TGTGCCAGCAGTGGGACAGGGAATAACTATGGCTACACCTTC.

The sample holds a few counts of this clonotype. The V gene is TRBV18, the J gene TRBJ1-1, with 9 bases that match TRBD1. CDR1 and CDR2 (germline): KGHSH, LQKENI. The V gene end was trimmed by 0 bases and the J gene end by 6 bases; junction bases not matched to a gene: 5. This CDR3 contains 15 residues. The CDR3 nucleotides read TGTGCCAGCTCACCACCGGTACAGGGGGCGCCTGAAGCTTTCTTT. It codes for CASSPPVQGAPEAFF.

This clonotype was found a few times. V is TRBV20-1 and J is TRBJ2-5; no definite D call. Germline V lookup: CDR1 DFQATT, CDR2 SNEGSKA (reference sequence). This CDR3 spans 12 amino acids. Trimming stripped 1 base from V and 2 bases from J, with 5 bases between. DNA for the CDR3: TGCAGTGCTAGAGTTGGACAAGAGACCCAGTACTTC. This gives the protein CSARVGQETQYF.

This clonotype has at least ten counts. This sequence joins TRBV20-1 and TRBJ1-6; D possibly corresponds to TRBD1 (6 bases). The CDR3 consists of 14 residues. Trimming removed 5 bases at V and 6 bases at J, with 14 bases between. CDR1 and CDR2 from the germline V gene are DFQATT and SNEGSKA (reference sequence). The DNA for the CDR3 is TGCAGTGCTCAACCCGGGACAAGTAATTCACCCCTCCACTTT. Translated: CSAQPGTSNSPLHF.

This clonotype occurred many times. This rearrangement joins TRBV5-1 to TRBJ2-3, with a weak D call TRBD2 (6 bases). Trimming shortened V by 2 bases and J by 5 bases, and 15 bases separated the two germline ends. CDR1 SGHRS and CDR2 YFSETQ come from the germline V gene. The length of the CDR3 is 15 residues. CDR3 nucleotide sequence: TGCGCCAGCAGCTTCGGGGACTCGTCGGAAGATACGCAGTATTTT. Amino acid sequence: CASSFGDSSEDTQYF.

This clonotype was counted at least ten times. The chain couples TRBV5-1 to TRBJ2-1, with TRBD2 matching over 7 bases. The J segment lost 6 bases and the V segment lost 0 bases, leaving 6 bases of the junction unmatched. This CDR3 contains 15 residues. Germline lookup yields CDR1 SGHRS and CDR2 YFSETQ. In nucleotides, the CDR3 is TGCGCCAGCAGCTTGGCAACTAGCGCGACCAATGAGCAGTTCTTC. Encoded protein: CASSLATSATNEQFF.

The chain is built from TRBV7-2 and TRBJ2-5; TRBD2 aligns across 9 bases. CDR3 length: 14 residues. CDR1 and CDR2 (germline): SGHTA, FQGNSA. V shed 6 bases and J 4 bases; nucleotides not matched to a gene: 6. In DNA form, the CDR3 reads TGTGCCAGCAGTGTCAGCGGGAGGACAGAGACCCAGTACTTC. Amino acid sequence: CASSVSGRTETQYF.

This clonotype occurred a few times. V gene TRBV25-1 combines with J gene TRBJ1-1; D is unresolved. V was pared by 3 bases and J by 1 base, with 9 bases between. Per the germline V gene, CDR1 is MGHDK and CDR2 is SYGVNS. This CDR3 spans 14 amino acids. For the CDR3, the DNA is TGTGCCAGCAGTGAGGGAGGGCGGAACACTGAAGCTTTCTTT. It specifies CASSEGGRNTEAFF. The full variable domain, its missing parts supplied by reference TRBV25-1 and TRBJ1-1, is EADIYQTPRYLVIGTGKKITLECSQTMGHDKMYWYQQDPGMELHLIHYSYGVNSTEKGDLSSESTVSRIRTEHFPLTLESARPSHTSQYLCASSEGGRNTEAFFGQGTRLTVV.

This chain links TRBV28 with TRBJ1-4; D unclear. The germline V gene encodes CDR1 MDHEN and CDR2 SYDVKM. Deletions cut 1 base from V and 3 bases from J, with 6 bases between. This CDR3 has 14 residues. The CDR3 DNA follows: TGTGCCAGCAGTTTATACGGGGCTAATGAAAAACTGTTTTTT. As protein: CASSLYGANEKLFF.